This T cell receptor beta chain was recovered during a study of cytomegalovirus exposure and HLA in healthy donors. The PCR contained 60 Vbeta and 13 Jbeta primers. Libraries were prepared by immunoSEQ multiplex PCR; TCRdb keeps only in-frame clonotypes and omits some of them. Here the sample spans about 90,000 clones, roughly 70% being singletons. Study observations and caveats: The authors later found most CMV-associated TCR beta chains appeared HLA-restricted.

The CDR3 length is 15 residues. Trimming at V came to 6 bases and at J to 4 bases, leaving 7 bases not matched to a gene. From germline, CDR1 is PRHDT and CDR2 FYEKMQ (reference sequence). For this clone: The antigen remains unidentified.

The receptor was isolated from a woman younger than 35 in good health and CMV-seropositive. Sequenced material: PBMCs. V gene TRBV13 combines with J gene TRBJ2-1; TRBD1 matches 9 bases. The chain's CDR3 is CASSPPGQGYNEQFF. CDR3 bases: TGTGCCAGCAGTCCGCCGGGACAGGGTTACAATGAGCAGTTCTTC.